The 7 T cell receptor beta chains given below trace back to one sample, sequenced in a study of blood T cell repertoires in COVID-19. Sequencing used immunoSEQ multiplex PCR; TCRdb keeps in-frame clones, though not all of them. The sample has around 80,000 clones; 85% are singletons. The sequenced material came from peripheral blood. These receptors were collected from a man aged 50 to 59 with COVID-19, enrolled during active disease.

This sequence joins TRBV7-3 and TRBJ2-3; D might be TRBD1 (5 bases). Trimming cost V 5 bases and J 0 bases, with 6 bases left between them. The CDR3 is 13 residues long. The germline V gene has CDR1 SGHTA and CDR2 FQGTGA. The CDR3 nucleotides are TGTGCCAGCAGCCCAGGGAGCACAGATACGCAGTATTTT. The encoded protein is CASSPGSTDTQYF. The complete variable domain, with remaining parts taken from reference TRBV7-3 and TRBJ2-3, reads GAGVSQTPSNKVTEKGKYVELRCDPISGHTALYWYRQSLGQGPEFLIYFQGTGAADDSGLPNDRFFAVRPEGSVSTLKIQRTERGDSAVYLCASSPGSTDTQYFGPGTRLTVL.

The CDR3 is CSGGPLQDNYGYTF. CDR3 bases: TGCAGCGGGGGACCACTCCAAGATAACTATGGCTACACCTTC. The V and J genes are TRBV29-1 and TRBJ1-2, with D tentatively TRBD1 (5 bases). This CDR3 has 14 amino acids. Germline values: CDR1 SQVTM, CDR2 ANQGSEA. V shed 7 bases and J shed 1 base, with 16 bases lying between them.

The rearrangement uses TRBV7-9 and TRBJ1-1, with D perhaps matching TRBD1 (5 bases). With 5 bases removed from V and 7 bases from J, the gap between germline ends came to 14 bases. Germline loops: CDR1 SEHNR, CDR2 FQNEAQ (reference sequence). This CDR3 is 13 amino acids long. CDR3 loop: CASSKRPGLEAFF. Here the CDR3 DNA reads TGTGCCAGCAGCAAGAGACCGGGACTTGAAGCTTTCTTT.

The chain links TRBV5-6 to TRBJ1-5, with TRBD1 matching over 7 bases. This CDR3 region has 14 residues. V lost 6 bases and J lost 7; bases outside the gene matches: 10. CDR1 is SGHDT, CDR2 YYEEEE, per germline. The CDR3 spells CASKKTGSGQPQHF. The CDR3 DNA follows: TGTGCCAGCAAAAAGACAGGGAGTGGACAGCCCCAGCATTTT. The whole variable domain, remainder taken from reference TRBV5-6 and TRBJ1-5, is DAGVTQSPTHLIKTRGQQVTLRCSPKSGHDTVSWYQQALGQGPQFIFQYYEEEERQRGNFPDRFSGHQFPNYSSELNVNALLLGDSALYLCASKKTGSGQPQHFGDGTRLSIL.

CDR3 in amino acids: CASSGTGPHEQYF. The CDR3 bases are TGTGCCAGCAGCGGGACAGGACCACACGAGCAGTACTTC. The V gene is TRBV6-5, the J gene TRBJ2-7; 8 positions agree with TRBD1. Trimming cost V 6 bases and J 5 bases; bases outside gene matches: 6. This CDR3 is built from 13 residues. Germline V gives CDR1 MNHEY, CDR2 SVGAGI.

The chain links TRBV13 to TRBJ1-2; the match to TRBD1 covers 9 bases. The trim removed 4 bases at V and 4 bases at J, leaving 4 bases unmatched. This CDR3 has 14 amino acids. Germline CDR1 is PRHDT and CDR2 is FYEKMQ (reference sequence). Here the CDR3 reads CASSSGQGSYGYTF. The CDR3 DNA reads TGTGCCAGCAGCTCCGGACAGGGGAGCTATGGCTACACCTTC. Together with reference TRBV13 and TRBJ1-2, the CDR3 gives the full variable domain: AAGVIQSPRHLIKEKRETATLKCYPIPRHDTVYWYQQGPGQDPQFLISFYEKMQSDKGSIPDRFSAQQFSDYHSELNMSSLELGDSALYFCASSSGQGSYGYTFGSGTRLTVV.

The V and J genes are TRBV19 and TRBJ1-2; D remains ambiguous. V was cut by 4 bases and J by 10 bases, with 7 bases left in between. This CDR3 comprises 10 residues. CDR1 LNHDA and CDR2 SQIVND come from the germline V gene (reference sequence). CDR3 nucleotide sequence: TGTGCCAGTAGTAGCCGGGTCTACACCTTC. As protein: CASSSRVYTF.